One and the same sample provided the 20 T cell receptor beta chains below, sequenced in a study of CD8+ T cells in alopecia areata. Isolated RNA was reverse transcribed into cDNA used as the sequencing template. Some clones are missing from TCRdb's copy, which holds only in-frame ones; the method was immunoSEQ multiplex PCR. The sample lists about 98,000 clones, roughly two fifths occurring once. Sequenced sample: CD4+ T cells sorted from blood. The receptors here all came from a human donor with alopecia areata.

The V call is TRBV29-1, the J call TRBJ2-7; 9 positions match TRBD2. Per the germline V gene, CDR1 is SQVTM and CDR2 is ANQGSEA. The junction had 6 bases not matched to a gene; V was cut back by 7 bases and J by 2 bases. The CDR3 consists of 13 residues. The CDR3 DNA reads TGCAGCGGACTAGCGGAGAGCGCCTACGAGCAGTACTTC. Protein sequence: CSGLAESAYEQYF.

The chain carries TRBV2 and TRBJ2-5; D may be TRBD2 (6 bases). V gave up 2 bases and J gave up 5 bases, with 12 bases separating them. The germline gives CDR1 SNHLY, CDR2 FYNNEI. The CDR3 covers 14 residues. The CDR3 loop reads CASSELAEGETQYF. The CDR3 bases are TGTGCCAGCAGTGAATTAGCGGAGGGCGAGACCCAGTACTTC.

The chain employs TRBV2 and TRBJ2-5; D not certain. This CDR3 comprises 10 residues. Germline values: CDR1 SNHLY, CDR2 FYNNEI. V gave up 4 bases and J gave up 4 bases, with 1 base separating them. CDR3 coding DNA: TGTGCCAGCAGTGTAGAGACCCAGTACTTC. Its protein is CASSVETQYF.

The chain is built from TRBV2 and TRBJ2-4; 10 bases align to TRBD1. Germline CDR1 reads SNHLY; CDR2 reads FYNNEI. V gave up 5 bases and J gave up 6 bases; unmatched junction bases: 7. This CDR3 comprises 15 residues. CDR3 nucleotide sequence: TGTGCCAGCAGTCGCAACCGGGACAGGGGAAACATTCAGTACTTC. It codes for CASSRNRDRGNIQYF.

As DNA, the CDR3 is TGCAGCGTTGAAGATCCCCTCTCCCAGGGCTACACCTTC. Translation gives CSVEDPLSQGYTF. The chain is built from TRBV29-1 and TRBJ1-2, with unresolved D. The CDR3 is 13 residues long. The germline V gene has CDR1 SQVTM and CDR2 ANQGSEA. V gave up 0 bases and J gave up 8 bases, with 13 bases separating them.

This chain connects TRBV30 to TRBJ2-1, with 12 bases identical to TRBD2. From germline, CDR1 is GTSNPN and CDR2 SVGIG (reference sequence). The trim removed 1 base at V and 7 bases at J, leaving 8 bases unmatched. This CDR3 contains 16 residues. The CDR3 region has the DNA TGTGCCTGGAGTGCCGCTAGCGGGAGGGCCAAGAATGAGCAGTTCTTC. Its protein product is CAWSAASGRAKNEQFF. The whole variable domain, remainder taken from reference TRBV30 and TRBJ2-1, is SQTIHQWPATLVQPVGSPLSLECTVEGTSNPNLYWYRQAAGRGLQLLFYSVGIGQISSEVPQNLSASRPQDRQFILSSKKLLLSDSGFYLCAWSAASGRAKNEQFFGPGTRLTVL.

The rearrangement links TRBV27 to TRBJ2-7; TRBD2 agrees at 10 bases. Germline CDR1 is MNHEY and CDR2 is SMNVEV (reference sequence). The CDR3 contains 16 residues. Losses at the gene ends were 5 bases for V and 3 bases for J; bases not matched to a gene: 10. CDR3 nucleotides: TGTGCCAGCAGTCCCCGACTAGCGGGTGTAGACTACGAGCAGTACTTC. It encodes CASSPRLAGVDYEQYF.

This clone occurred a few times. This chain links TRBV6-5 with TRBJ1-1; D unclear. The germline CDR1 and CDR2 sequences are MNHEY and SVGAGI. Trimming removed 5 bases at V and 8 bases at J, with 12 bases between. The CDR3 totals 12 residues. The CDR3 loop reads CASSGDDLEAFF. The CDR3 bases are TGTGCCAGCAGTGGGGATGACCTGGAAGCTTTCTTT.

The sample holds a few counts of this clone. The chain employs TRBV29-1 and TRBJ2-1, with D possibly TRBD2 on 6 matching bases. This CDR3 spans 14 amino acids. Germline V gene lookup returns CDR1 SQVTM and CDR2 ANQGSEA. V was trimmed by 6 bases and J by 4 bases, leaving 16 bases between them. This CDR3 is CSVDLATAYNEQFF. The CDR3 nucleotides read TGCAGCGTCGATCTAGCGACCGCGTACAATGAGCAGTTCTTC.

The sample holds a few counts of this clone. The V gene is TRBV29-1, the J gene TRBJ1-2; D is ambiguous. Germline values: CDR1 SQVTM, CDR2 ANQGSEA. V was pared by 2 bases and J by 4 bases, with 14 bases between. The CDR3 consists of 14 residues. The CDR3 nucleotides are TGCAGCGTTGAATTCGTTCTTCGAGCCTATGGCTACACCTTC. Protein sequence: CSVEFVLRAYGYTF.

The V call is TRBV28, the J call TRBJ2-2; 7 bases agree with TRBD1. The germline gives CDR1 MDHEN, CDR2 SYDVKM. V trimming: 3 bases; J trimming: 4 bases; junction bases outside the gene matches: 11. The CDR3 is 17 amino acids. CDR3 residues: CASSLPGQVRRTGELFF. In DNA, the CDR3 is TGTGCCAGCAGTTTGCCTGGACAGGTTCGTCGCACCGGGGAGCTGTTTTTT.

V is TRBV5-1 and J is TRBJ2-1; D not resolved. The germline CDR1 and CDR2 sequences are SGHRS and YFSETQ. V shed 7 bases and J shed 0 bases, with 14 bases lying between them. The CDR3 extends over 15 amino acids. CDR3 bases: TGCGCCAGCCAATCCGGGCAAAGCTCCTACAATGAGCAGTTCTTC. As protein: CASQSGQSSYNEQFF.

This clone has just a few counts. At one of its ends the junction is not consistent with the germline gene, which may arise from a read error. The chain uses TRBV29-1 and TRBJ2-1; 13 nucleotides agree with TRBD2. There are 13 residues in the CDR3. Germline CDR1 and CDR2: SQVTM and ANQGSEA. Here the CDR3 DNA reads TGTACGGCCAGGACTAGCGGGGGCAATGAGCAGTTCTTC. Its translation: CTARTSGGNEQFF.

The table lists this clone with a few counts. V and J are TRBV28 and TRBJ2-1; the D is unclear. The CDR3 has 15 amino acids. With 6 bases removed from V and 9 bases from J, the gap between germline ends came to 21 bases. CDR1 and CDR2 (germline): MDHEN, SYDVKM. The DNA of the CDR3 is TGTGCCAGCAGAACTCGACTCACCTCGGAGCGTGAGCAGTTCTTC. Its translation: CASRTRLTSEREQFF. Filled out from reference TRBV28 and TRBJ2-1, the complete variable domain reads DVKVTQSSRYLVKRTGEKVFLECVQDMDHENMFWYRQDPGLGLRLIYFSYDVKMKEKGDIPEGYSVSREKKERFSLILESASTNQTSMYLCASRTRLTSEREQFFGPGTRLTVL.

About this clone itself: The sample carries other DNA sequences with the same CDR3. The rearrangement links TRBV25-1 to TRBJ2-5; D ambiguous. Per the germline V gene, CDR1 is MGHDK and CDR2 is SYGVNS. The V and J ends lost 4 bases and 5 bases respectively, with 2 bases between them. The CDR3 length is 10 residues. For the CDR3, the DNA is TGTGCCAGCAGTGGCGAGACCCAGTACTTC. Protein product: CASSGETQYF.

The V and J genes are TRBV29-1 and TRBJ2-3, with 9 bases lining up with TRBD2. The V and J ends lost 3 bases and 0 bases, in that order; junction bases with no gene match: 1. Germline loops: CDR1 SQVTM, CDR2 ANQGSEA. This CDR3 has 14 amino acids. CDR3 DNA sequence: TGCAGCGTTGAGACTAGCGGCAGCACAGATACGCAGTATTTT. It codes for CSVETSGSTDTQYF.

This clone was counted only a few times. The genes are TRBV29-1 and TRBJ2-1; weak D call: TRBD2 (5 bases). V was trimmed by 8 bases and J by 4 bases, leaving 12 bases between them. CDR1 is SQVTM, CDR2 ANQGSEA, per germline. The length of the CDR3 is 12 residues. The CDR3 sequence: CSQSGGYNEQFF. The CDR3 DNA is TGCAGCCAATCCGGCGGGTACAATGAGCAGTTCTTC.

This clone has only a few counts. Other nucleotide sequences from this sample produce the same CDR3. V and J are TRBV29-1 and TRBJ1-1; the match to TRBD1 covers 7 bases. Germline CDR1 reads SQVTM; CDR2 reads ANQGSEA. The J segment lost 4 bases and the V segment lost 5 bases, leaving 1 base of the junction unmatched. The CDR3 runs 11 residues. CDR3: CSVYRGTEAFF. In DNA, the CDR3 is TGCAGCGTTTACAGGGGCACTGAAGCTTTCTTT.

The chain recombines TRBV7-2 with TRBJ2-5; TRBD1 is a possible D gene (5 bases). Germline assignment: CDR1 SGHTA and CDR2 FQGNSA. CDR3 size: 14 residues. Trimming pared 3 bases from V and 0 bases from J, leaving 8 bases between. Here the CDR3 reads CASSFGHHQETQYF. DNA of the CDR3: TGTGCCAGCAGCTTCGGACACCACCAAGAGACCCAGTACTTC.

This chain joins TRBV29-1 and TRBJ1-2, with a possible D match to TRBD1 (5 bases). Germline CDR1 and CDR2: SQVTM and ANQGSEA. The CDR3 totals 13 residues. V lost 7 bases and J 7 bases, leaving 19 bases between the germline ends. CDR3 in amino acids: CSATTPGVSGYTF. The CDR3 nucleotides are TGCAGCGCCACCACCCCGGGGGTTTCTGGCTACACCTTC. Using reference TRBV29-1 and TRBJ1-2 for the parts outside the CDR3, the full variable domain is SAVISQKPSRDICQRGTSLTIQCQVDSQVTMMFWYRQQPGQSLTLIATANQGSEATYESGFVIDKFPISRPNLTFSTLTVSNMSPEDSSIYLCSATTPGVSGYTFGSGTRLTVV.